This TCR beta chain was sequenced for a study of blood T cell repertoires in COVID-19. Libraries were prepared by immunoSEQ multiplex PCR; TCRdb keeps only in-frame clonotypes and omits some of them. The data show over 250,000 clones, around 89% seen once. V dropped 4 bases and J dropped 7 bases, with 14 bases sitting between them. The CDR3 is made up of 15 amino acids. Recruitment covered 20 to 25 US areas and drew participants whose ages spanned about 18 to 95 years. Categorization into cohorts depended on clinical history that participants reported. The TCR sequence derives from a woman aged 60-75 years in a cohort exposed to, infected with or recovered from COVID-19 (not recorded which). The chain recombines TRBV23-1 with TRBJ1-6; D gene uncertain. TRBV23-1 is sorted into the ORF group, with uncertain function. Input material: PBMCs or T cells enriched from blood (not recorded which). CDR3 coding DNA: TGCGCCAGCAGTCGGTCTAGCAACTCAAATTCACCCCTCCACTTT. The encoded protein is CASSRSSNSNSPLHF.